A selection of T cell receptor beta chains follows, all from one sample in a study of blood T cells in healthy people across ages. MiXCR was run by TCRdb on the 5' RACE reads, yielding one entry per CDR3 protein. Of hundreds of thousands of distinct CDR3 sequences in the sample, approximately 59% were seen once. Sequencing input: blood. These receptors originate from a man aged 30 to 39 in good health. Each CDR3 is given with its conserved first and last residue. The order of the fields is CDR3 protein, CDR3 DNA, D gene, J gene, V gene, clone size. The D gene is left open where the match is weak. Some rows mark clone size as missing; the rest say once, few, many or name a class of expanded clone.

CDR3 protein: CASSLLRGGLNEQFF
CDR3 DNA: TGTGCCAGCAGTTTACTCAGGGGGGGTTTGAATGAGCAGTTCTTC
D gene: .
J gene: TRBJ2-1
V gene: TRBV12-3/TRBV12-4
clone size: .

CDR3 protein: CASSEWGQGAKGYTF
CDR3 DNA: TGTGCCAGCAGTGAATGGGGACAGGGGGCTAAGGGCTACACCTTC
D gene: TRBD1
J gene: TRBJ1-2
V gene: TRBV25-1
clone size: few

CDR3 protein: CASSLLRSRANVLTF
CDR3 DNA: TGTGCCAGCAGTTTACTCCGTTCTAGGGCCAACGTCCTGACTTTC
D gene: .
J gene: TRBJ2-6
V gene: TRBV12-3/TRBV12-4
clone size: .

CDR3 protein: CASSFTGEGEQYF
CDR3 DNA: TGTGCCAGCAGCTTCACGGGGGAGGGCGAGCAGTACTTC
D gene: TRBD2
J gene: TRBJ2-7
V gene: TRBV7-2
clone size: .

CDR3 protein: CASSQYSEETQYF
CDR3 DNA: TGTGCCAGCAGCCAGTATAGCGAAGAGACCCAGTACTTC
D gene: .
J gene: TRBJ2-5
V gene: TRBV4-2
clone size: .

CDR3 protein: CAISGGSPTDTQYF
CDR3 DNA: TGTGCCATATCGGGGGGGAGTCCGACAGATACGCAGTATTTT
D gene: TRBD2
J gene: TRBJ2-3
V gene: TRBV7-9
clone size: .

CDR3 protein: CSARASPETQYF
CDR3 DNA: TGCAGTGCTAGGGCTAGCCCGGAGACCCAGTACTTC
D gene: .
J gene: TRBJ2-5
V gene: TRBV20-1
clone size: few

CDR3 protein: CASSLVTGRSYEQYF
CDR3 DNA: TGTGCCAGCAGCTTAGTCACAGGGCGGTCCTACGAGCAGTACTTC
D gene: .
J gene: TRBJ2-7
V gene: TRBV7-2
clone size: .

CDR3 protein: CASSLRVPSGANVLTF
CDR3 DNA: TGTGCCAGCAGCTTGCGGGTCCCCTCTGGGGCCAACGTCCTGACTTTC
D gene: .
J gene: TRBJ2-6
V gene: TRBV12-3/TRBV12-4
clone size: few

CDR3 protein: CASSFSGGANEQYF
CDR3 DNA: TGTGCCAGCAGCTTTAGCGGGGGGGCAAACGAGCAGTACTTC
D gene: TRBD2
J gene: TRBJ2-7
V gene: TRBV7-9
clone size: few

CDR3 protein: CAISGDWAGAYEQYF
CDR3 DNA: TGTGCCATCAGTGGGGATTGGGCAGGTGCCTACGAGCAGTACTTC
D gene: .
J gene: TRBJ2-7
V gene: TRBV10-3
clone size: .

CDR3 protein: CSARAAGGNSPLHF
CDR3 DNA: TGCAGTGCTAGAGCGGCAGGGGGCAATTCACCCCTCCACTTT
D gene: TRBD1
J gene: TRBJ1-6
V gene: TRBV20-1
clone size: .

CDR3 protein: CASSHSGLLGETQYF
CDR3 DNA: TGTGCCAGCAGCCACTCCGGACTATTAGGAGAGACCCAGTACTTC
D gene: .
J gene: TRBJ2-5
V gene: TRBV3-1
clone size: few

CDR3 protein: CASSPWTGGTYEQYF
CDR3 DNA: TGTGCCAGCAGTCCCTGGACAGGGGGGACCTACGAGCAGTACTTC
D gene: TRBD1
J gene: TRBJ2-7
V gene: TRBV6-2/TRBV6-3
clone size: .

CDR3 protein: CASRPVGREGYTF
CDR3 DNA: TGTGCCAGCAGACCCGTGGGACGGGAGGGCTACACCTTC
D gene: .
J gene: TRBJ1-2
V gene: TRBV6-5
clone size: once

CDR3 protein: CASSLVLGDNSPLHF
CDR3 DNA: TGTGCCAGCAGCTTGGTGCTGGGGGATAATTCACCCCTCCACTTT
D gene: .
J gene: TRBJ1-6
V gene: TRBV7-9
clone size: .

CDR3 protein: CASNYRENQYNEQFF
CDR3 DNA: TGTGCCAGCAACTACAGGGAGAACCAGTACAATGAGCAGTTCTTC
D gene: .
J gene: TRBJ2-1
V gene: TRBV28
clone size: .

CDR3 protein: CASSGEAGSSYNEQFF
CDR3 DNA: TGCGCCAGCAGCGGAGAAGCTGGGAGCTCCTACAATGAGCAGTTCTTC
D gene: .
J gene: TRBJ2-1
V gene: TRBV5-1
clone size: few

CDR3 protein: CASSERGRNQPQHF
CDR3 DNA: TGTGCCAGCAGCGAGCGGGGGCGCAATCAGCCCCAGCATTTT
D gene: .
J gene: TRBJ1-5
V gene: TRBV4-2
clone size: once

CDR3 protein: CSAAEDRDLINEQFF
CDR3 DNA: TGCAGTGCCGCCGAGGACAGAGACCTTATCAATGAGCAGTTCTTC
D gene: .
J gene: TRBJ2-1
V gene: TRBV20-1
clone size: .

CDR3 protein: CATEVGGETPAQYF
CDR3 DNA: TGTGCCACCGAGGTGGGGGGAGAAACACCGGCCCAGTATTTT
D gene: .
J gene: TRBJ2-3
V gene: TRBV24-1
clone size: .

CDR3 protein: CASSLILGRGRVSTDTQYF
CDR3 DNA: TGTGCCAGCAGCTTAATTCTCGGCAGGGGGCGCGTCAGCACAGATACGCAGTATTTT
D gene: TRBD1
J gene: TRBJ2-3
V gene: TRBV7-3
clone size: .

CDR3 protein: CAISGLQMGTGELFF
CDR3 DNA: TGTGCCATCAGTGGACTCCAAATGGGCACCGGGGAGCTGTTTTTT
D gene: .
J gene: TRBJ2-2
V gene: TRBV10-3
clone size: .

CDR3 protein: CAVLACRTNTEAFF
CDR3 DNA: TGTGCCGTGTTAGCGTGTAGAACGAACACTGAAGCTTTCTTT
D gene: .
J gene: TRBJ1-1
V gene: TRBV6-6
clone size: .

CDR3 protein: CSVGGTRMGNTQYF
CDR3 DNA: TGCAGCGTTGGGGGGACACGGATGGGGAATACGCAGTATTTT
D gene: .
J gene: TRBJ2-3
V gene: TRBV29-1
clone size: .

CDR3 protein: CASSFSGGRTYNEQFF
CDR3 DNA: TGTGCCAGCAGCTTTTCGGGGGGGAGAACCTACAATGAGCAGTTCTTC
D gene: TRBD2
J gene: TRBJ2-1
V gene: TRBV7-4
clone size: .

CDR3 protein: CASSFFGTGNNEQFF
CDR3 DNA: TGTGCCAGCAGCTTTTTTGGGACCGGGAACAATGAGCAGTTCTTC
D gene: .
J gene: TRBJ2-1
V gene: TRBV7-2
clone size: .

CDR3 protein: CASTLPFGEETQYF
CDR3 DNA: TGTGCCAGCACCCTTCCGTTTGGGGAGGAGACCCAGTACTTC
D gene: .
J gene: TRBJ2-5
V gene: TRBV7-2
clone size: once